A selection of T cell receptor beta chains follows, all from one sample in a study of T cell responses to AZD1222 COVID-19 vaccine. Some clones are missing from TCRdb's copy, which holds only in-frame ones; the method was immunoSEQ multiplex PCR. The sample includes some 150,000 clones, 85% to 95% seen only once; the top ten take under 10%. Source: peripheral blood, taken on day 0 of AZD1222 vaccination. The source of these receptors is an adult in good health. Each CDR3 is given with its conserved first and last residue. Each record gives: CDR3 length, V gene, J gene, clone size, D gene, CDR3 protein, CDR3 DNA. The D gene is left open where the match is weak. Some rows have no size entry. The others give once, few or many, or a class for an expanded clone.

>13|TRBV23-1|TRBJ1-2|NA|NA
CASTARGWYGYTF
TGCGCCAGCACCGCCCGGGGATGGTATGGCTACACCTTC
>17|TRBV4-1|TRBJ1-6|once|TRBD1
CASSQTIQGAGNSPLHF
TGCGCCAGCAGCCAAACCATACAGGGGGCTGGTAATTCACCCCTCCACTTT
>14|TRBV11-3|TRBJ1-4|NA|NA
CASSLKRGNEKLFF
TGTGCCAGCAGCCTAAAACGGGGTAATGAAAAACTGTTTTTT
>12|TRBV30|TRBJ1-2|NA|TRBD1
CAWSQGQYGYTF
TGTGCCTGGAGCCAGGGACAGTATGGCTACACCTTC
>13|TRBV7-2|TRBJ2-7|NA|NA
CATQSGYGGEQYF
TGTGCCACCCAAAGCGGGTATGGCGGCGAGCAGTACTTC
>14|TRBV7-3|TRBJ1-1|NA|NA
CASSVTNGGTEAFF
TGTGCCAGCAGCGTCACGAATGGGGGAACTGAAGCTTTCTTT
>15|TRBV5-1|TRBJ2-1|NA|TRBD2
CASSLDSGGAHEQFF
TGCGCCAGCAGCTTGGATAGCGGGGGGGCCCATGAGCAGTTCTTC
>12|TRBV19|TRBJ1-1|NA|NA
CATRGSGTEAFF
TGTGCCACTCGAGGCAGTGGCACTGAAGCTTTCTTT
>12|TRBV5-1|TRBJ2-7|NA|NA
CASSLRRDEQYF
TGCGCCAGCAGCCTGCGGAGGGACGAGCAGTACTTC
>13|TRBV12-3/TRBV12-4|TRBJ1-2|NA|NA
CASSSGVLGGYTF
TGTGCCAGCAGTTCGGGAGTTCTGGGAGGCTACACCTTC
>15|TRBV6-5|TRBJ2-7|once|NA
CASSYSTQGSHEQYF
TGTGCCAGCAGTTACTCCACCCAGGGGAGCCACGAGCAGTACTTC
>14|TRBV29-1|TRBJ2-4|once|NA
CSVTYQERPNIQYF
TGCAGCGTGACGTACCAGGAGAGACCGAACATTCAGTACTTC
>17|TRBV7-9|TRBJ2-1|NA|TRBD2
CASSFQGLAGANNEQFF
TGTGCCAGCAGCTTCCAAGGTCTAGCGGGGGCCAACAATGAGCAGTTCTTC
>15|TRBV27|TRBJ2-1|NA|NA
CASSLPGRHYNEQFF
TGTGCCAGCAGTTTACCGGGACGGCACTACAATGAGCAGTTCTTC
>12|TRBV30|TRBJ2-3|NA|NA
CAWSQVADTQYF
TGTGCCTGGAGCCAAGTGGCAGATACGCAGTATTTT
>14|TRBV7-2|TRBJ1-2|NA|NA
CASSPPPGARGYTF
TGTGCCAGCAGCCCCCCCCCAGGGGCACGTGGCTACACCTTC
>14|TRBV24-1|TRBJ1-5|NA|NA
CATRGRTRGQPQHF
TGTGCCACCAGGGGAAGGACCCGCGGCCAGCCCCAGCATTTT
>14|TRBV3-1/TRBV3-2|TRBJ2-5|NA|NA
CASSQAGTQETQYF
TGTGCCAGCAGCCAAGCGGGGACCCAAGAGACCCAGTACTTC
>15|TRBV27|TRBJ2-6|NA|NA
CASGGSFSGANVLTF
TGTGCCTCTGGGGGGAGCTTCTCTGGGGCCAACGTCCTGACTTTC
>14|TRBV7-3|TRBJ2-3|NA|NA
CASSPGSRTDTQYF
TGTGCCAGCAGCCCGGGGTCCCGCACAGATACGCAGTATTTT
>15|TRBV13|TRBJ1-3|once|NA
CASSSGGYSGNTIYF
TGTGCCAGCAGCTCCGGGGGTTATTCTGGAAACACCATATATTTT
>14|TRBV6-5|TRBJ1-5|NA|NA
CASSPGLETGPQHF
TGTGCCAGCAGTCCGGGACTCGAAACAGGGCCCCAGCATTTT
>13|TRBV4-2|TRBJ1-1|once|NA
CASSRRGGTEAFF
TGTGCCAGCAGCCGAAGAGGAGGCACTGAAGCTTTCTTT
>13|TRBV28|TRBJ1-2|NA|TRBD1
CASFGTANYGYTF
TGTGCCAGCTTCGGGACAGCTAACTATGGCTACACCTTC
>14|TRBV5-1|TRBJ2-7|NA|TRBD1
CASSTGQFPYEQYF
TGCGCCAGCAGCACGGGACAGTTTCCCTACGAGCAGTACTTC
>15|TRBV4-1|TRBJ1-2|NA|TRBD1
CASSHVQQGAYGYTF
TGCGCCAGCAGCCATGTGCAACAGGGGGCCTATGGCTACACCTTC
>12|TRBV5-5|TRBJ2-2|once|NA
CASSTGTGELFF
TGTGCCAGCAGTACAGGGACCGGGGAGCTGTTTTTT
>15|TRBV4-2|TRBJ1-2|NA|NA
CASSQEPGSYYGYTF
TGTGCCAGCAGCCAAGAGCCAGGCTCCTACTATGGCTACACCTTC
>15|TRBV11-2|TRBJ2-3|NA|TRBD2
CASSPWGEGTDTQYF
TGTGCCAGCAGCCCCTGGGGGGAGGGAACAGATACGCAGTATTTT
>13|TRBV6-5|TRBJ2-1|NA|NA
CASAAGVGNEQFF
TGTGCCAGCGCCGCGGGCGTTGGCAATGAGCAGTTCTTC
>13|TRBV20-1|TRBJ1-1|NA|TRBD1
CSASGQGNTEAFF
TGCAGTGCTAGTGGACAGGGCAACACTGAAGCTTTCTTT
>14|TRBV11-2|TRBJ1-6|NA|NA
CASSPSNRDSPLHF
TGTGCCAGCAGCCCTTCGAACAGGGATTCACCCCTCCACTTT
>16|TRBV7-3|TRBJ2-2|NA|NA
CASSLSSLAHTGELFF
TGTGCCAGCAGCTTGAGCAGTTTGGCCCACACCGGGGAGCTGTTTTTT
>17|TRBV28|TRBJ1-3|NA|NA
CASSLPLNRFSGNTIYF
TGTGCCAGCAGTCTCCCACTCAACAGGTTCTCTGGAAACACCATATATTTT
>14|TRBV7-9|TRBJ2-5|once|NA
CASSLGRYQETQYF
TGTGCCAGCAGCTTAGGCAGGTACCAAGAGACCCAGTACTTC
>17|TRBV6-1|TRBJ1-5|NA|TRBD1
CASSESTGTGLSQPQHF
TGTGCCAGCAGTGAATCGACCGGGACAGGGTTATCCCAGCCCCAGCATTTT
>15|TRBV7-2|TRBJ1-4|NA|NA
CASSPGHTTNEKLFF
TGTGCCAGCAGCCCCGGACATACAACTAATGAAAAACTGTTTTTT
>17|TRBV5-6|TRBJ1-1|once|NA
CASSLVGTNWMNTEAFF
TGTGCCAGCAGCTTGGTCGGTACAAATTGGATGAACACTGAAGCTTTCTTT
>12|TRBV18|TRBJ2-5|NA|NA
CASSDQVGTQYF
TGTGCCAGCTCAGACCAGGTCGGGACCCAGTACTTC
>14|TRBV2|TRBJ1-5|NA|NA
CASSDRVGNQPQHF
TGTGCCAGCAGTGACAGGGTCGGCAATCAGCCCCAGCATTTT
>14|TRBV6-2/TRBV6-3|TRBJ1-2|once|NA
CASSYQWQPYGYTF
TGTGCCAGCAGTTACCAGTGGCAGCCCTATGGCTACACCTTC
>13|TRBV29-1|TRBJ1-2|once|NA
CSVDAEAFYGYTF
TGCAGCGTTGATGCGGAGGCATTCTATGGCTACACCTTC
>15|TRBV6-5|TRBJ1-5|NA|TRBD1
CASRADRGPGQPQHF
TGTGCCAGCAGAGCAGACAGGGGGCCTGGTCAGCCCCAGCATTTT
>13|TRBV25-1|TRBJ1-1|NA|NA
CASSAAGRGGAFF
TGTGCCAGCAGTGCCGCCGGTCGGGGGGGAGCTTTCTTT
>15|TRBV27|TRBJ2-7|NA|NA
CASSLSMGWLYEQYF
TGTGCCAGCAGTTTATCGATGGGTTGGCTCTACGAGCAGTACTTC
>14|TRBV7-9|TRBJ2-3|few|TRBD1
CASSLGQGADTQYF
TGTGCCAGCAGCCTCGGACAGGGAGCAGATACGCAGTATTTT
>13|TRBV19|TRBJ1-5|NA|NA
CASKGGGYQPQHF
TGTGCCAGTAAAGGGGGAGGGTATCAGCCCCAGCATTTT
>15|TRBV10-1|TRBJ1-5|NA|NA
CASTQNGEGNQPQHF
TGCGCCAGCACCCAGAATGGGGAGGGGAATCAGCCCCAGCATTTT
>15|TRBV6-1|TRBJ1-5|NA|NA
CASSEAGGRIQPQHF
TGTGCCAGCAGTGAAGCCGGGGGCAGGATTCAGCCCCAGCATTTT
>17|TRBV30|TRBJ1-5|once|NA
CAWITTILTGGYQPQHF
TGTGCCTGGATCACCACCATCCTTACGGGGGGCTATCAGCCCCAGCATTTT
>17|TRBV13|TRBJ2-7|once|TRBD1
CASSLPPDRGQQYEQYF
TGTGCCAGCAGCTTGCCCCCGGACAGGGGTCAACAGTACGAGCAGTACTTC
>15|TRBV4-1|TRBJ1-6|NA|NA
CASSQEDQYNSPLHF
TGCGCCAGCAGCCAAGAAGACCAGTATAATTCACCCCTCCACTTT
>16|TRBV11-3|TRBJ2-3|NA|NA
CASSSRWGVLTDTQYF
TGTGCCAGCAGCTCTCGCTGGGGAGTCCTCACAGATACGCAGTATTTT
>16|TRBV30|TRBJ1-2|NA|NA
CAWNPWPRRGVRGYTF
TGTGCCTGGAACCCTTGGCCCAGACGGGGGGTACGGGGCTACACCTTC
>19|TRBV28|TRBJ2-5|NA|TRBD2
CASSTGTSQGLGGQETQYF
TGTGCCAGCAGTACAGGGACTAGCCAGGGTCTGGGGGGCCAAGAGACCCAGTACTTC